The 12 T cell receptor beta chains given below trace back to one sample, sequenced in a study of tissue T cells after allogeneic stem cell transplantation. Using immunoSEQ multiplex PCR, the repertoire was profiled, and TCRdb retains in-frame clones only, with some absent. The data show under 50,000 clones, 80% to 95% seen once. The material was blood, obtained before transplantation. Receptors originate from a woman aged 35-70 years who later had graft-versus-host disease after an allogeneic stem cell transplant.

The chain recombines TRBV12-3 or TRBV12-4 with TRBJ2-3; weak D call: TRBD2 (6 bases). V was shortened by 6 bases and J by 13 bases, with 17 bases between the two germline ends. The CDR3 runs to 12 residues. The CDR3 DNA reads TGTGCCAGCAGAGCGCCGGGACTTGCGAAGTATTTT. Encoded protein: CASRAPGLAKYF.

CDR3 sequence reads: CATSRQPTGGSETQYF. The CDR3 nucleotides are TGTGCCACCAGCAGACAACCGACAGGGGGCAGTGAGACCCAGTACTTC. J is TRBJ2-5 and V is TRBV15; TRBD1 agrees at 10 bases. The CDR3 sequence is 16 residues long. The germline V gene has CDR1 LNHNV and CDR2 YYDKDF (reference sequence). V shed 2 bases, J shed 5 bases, and the junction held 8 bases outside the gene matches.

The gene calls are TRBV7-8 and TRBJ2-1; a possible D gene is TRBD2 (6 bases). The CDR3 runs 16 residues. The germline V gene has CDR1 SGHVS and CDR2 FQNEAQ. Trimming removed 1 base at V and 2 bases at J, with 12 bases between. The CDR3 sequence is CASSLEIGGAYNEQFF. CDR3 coding DNA: TGTGCCAGCAGCTTAGAAATCGGGGGAGCCTACAATGAGCAGTTCTTC.

The rearrangement joins TRBV6-1 to TRBJ2-1, with TRBD2 identical over 8 bases. This CDR3 spans 15 amino acids. After removal of 3 bases from V and 2 bases from J, the junction contained 3 bases not matched to a gene. CDR1 is MNHNS and CDR2 is SASEGT in the germline V gene. The CDR3 bases are TGTGCCAGCAGTGATGCGGGAGGTCCCTACAATGAGCAGTTCTTC. Amino acid sequence: CASSDAGGPYNEQFF.

This chain connects TRBV11-3 to TRBJ2-5; 12 bases fit TRBD2. CDR1 SGHNT and CDR2 YENEEA come from the germline V gene. V lost 5 bases and J lost 3; bases outside the gene matches: 1. The CDR3 runs 14 residues. This CDR3 is CASSLAGGKETQYF. In DNA form, the CDR3 reads TGTGCCAGCAGCCTAGCGGGAGGGAAAGAGACCCAGTACTTC.

The J gene is TRBJ2-6, the V gene TRBV6-4; the D is unclear. CDR3 length: 17 amino acids. Germline lookup yields CDR1 MRHNA and CDR2 SNTAGT. V lost 0 bases, J lost 2 bases, and 11 bases lay in between. Written as DNA, the CDR3 is TGTGCCAGCAGTGACTCGAAGTCGAGCACTGGGGCCAACGTCCTGACTTTC. It codes for CASSDSKSSTGANVLTF.

This clone was detected only once. This chain links TRBV3-1 (or the pseudogene TRBV3-2) with TRBJ2-7; TRBD1 might be the D (5 bases). The CDR3 consists of 16 residues. Trimming cost V 1 base and J 5 bases, with 18 bases left between them. Looked up from germline, CDR1 is LGHDT and CDR2 is YNNKEL (reference sequence). CDR3 amino acids: CASSQAQGARDHEQYF. Here the CDR3 DNA reads TGTGCCAGCAGCCAAGCCCAGGGCGCGCGAGACCACGAGCAGTACTTC.

This sequence joins TRBV13 and TRBJ2-2, with 7 nucleotides matching TRBD1. V shed 4 bases, J shed 5 bases, and the junction held 7 bases outside the gene matches. Germline-derived CDR1 and CDR2 are PRHDT and FYEKMQ (reference sequence). This CDR3 region has 15 residues. CDR3 DNA sequence: TGTGCCAGCAGCTCCGGGACAGTATTAACCGGGGAGCTGTTTTTT. Translated, it gives CASSSGTVLTGELFF.

The genes are TRBV12-3 or TRBV12-4 and TRBJ1-1; D is unresolved. The V end lost 3 bases, the J end lost 3 bases, and 8 bases lay between the germline ends. The CDR3 consists of 13 residues. The CDR3 loop reads CASSLSGDTEAFF. The CDR3 DNA follows: TGTGCCAGCAGTTTGAGCGGGGACACTGAAGCTTTCTTT.

The chain carries TRBV3-1 (or the pseudogene TRBV3-2) and TRBJ1-2, with TRBD1 matching 7 bases. Germline loops: CDR1 LGHDT, CDR2 YNNKEL (reference sequence). The CDR3 runs 16 residues. The junction had 11 bases not matched to a gene; V was cut back by 0 bases and J by 7 bases. The CDR3 DNA is TGTGCCAGCAGCCAAGATCCCGGCGCAGGGGGATTTGGCTACACCTTC. Translated, it gives CASSQDPGAGGFGYTF.

V gene TRBV7-2 combines with J gene TRBJ2-3, with TRBD2 matching over 8 bases. CDR1 is SGHTA, CDR2 FQGNSA, per germline. This CDR3 comprises 16 residues. J gave up 5 bases and V 5 bases, and 12 bases lay outside the gene matches. CDR3 region: CASSRQGLGTIDTQYF. As DNA, the CDR3 is TGTGCCAGCAGCCGCCAGGGACTAGGGACGATAGATACGCAGTATTTT.

The rearrangement joins TRBV11-2 to TRBJ2-5; D may be TRBD2 (6 bases). The ends were cut back, 5 bases at V and 5 bases at J, with 15 bases in the middle. The CDR3 is made up of 14 amino acids. Germline V gene data show CDR1 as SGHAT and CDR2 as FQNNGV. The CDR3 reads CASSPVPGEETQYF. CDR3 sequence (DNA): TGTGCCAGCAGCCCAGTCCCGGGAGAGGAGACCCAGTACTTC.